One and the same sample provided the 3 T cell receptor beta chains below, sequenced in a study of OX40 agonist ivuxolimab in advanced cancers. Sequencing was performed with immunoSEQ multiplex PCR; in TCRdb, only in-frame clones are kept and a portion is missing. The profile covers tens of thousands of clones, with around 83% appearing a single time and roughly 1.2% taken by the ten largest. The source was CD4+ or CD8+ T cells sorted from blood, collected in a trial of the OX40 agonist ivuxolimab. All receptors derive from an adult with an advanced solid tumor such as melanoma, head and neck, liver or kidney cancer.

The V gene is TRBV18, the J gene TRBJ1-4; D not certain. The germline CDR1 and CDR2 sequences are KGHSH and LQKENI. V was clipped by 6 bases and J by 8 bases, with 19 bases between them. CDR3 length equals 15 residues. The CDR3 DNA reads TGTGCCAGCTCGCGGATGGAGGGCATTGGGGAAAAACTGTTTTTT. It is translated as CASSRMEGIGEKLFF.

V gene TRBV11-2 combines with J gene TRBJ2-5; 9 bases map to TRBD1. J was trimmed by 5 bases and V by 5 bases; bases with no gene match: 3. CDR1 SGHAT and CDR2 FQNNGV come from the germline V gene. The CDR3 covers 13 residues. The CDR3: CASSPDRGETQYF. The CDR3, as DNA: TGTGCCAGCAGCCCGGACAGGGGTGAGACCCAGTACTTC.

The chain has TRBV19 and TRBJ1-5, with TRBD1 matching 8 bases. Trimming took 4 bases from V and 7 from J; bases not matched to a gene: 3. CDR1 is LNHDA and CDR2 is SQIVND in the germline V gene (reference sequence). The CDR3 has 13 amino acids. The CDR3 nucleotides are TGTGCCAGTAGTAGGACAGGGCTGCAGCCCCAGCATTTT. Protein product: CASSRTGLQPQHF.